This paragraph covers one TCR beta chain sequence. The sample is drawn from a study of blood T cell repertoires in COVID-19. Looking at the study overall: The origin of the acute and convalescent COVID-19 samples was the United States, Italy and Spain. PBMCs, B-cell-depleted T cells, or T cells provided the cDNA or gDNA that made up the material.

The V and J ends lost 3 bases and 4 bases, in that order; junction bases with no gene match: 2. The CDR3 sequence is 15 residues long. Looked up from germline, CDR1 is MNHNY and CDR2 is SVGAGI (reference sequence). This table comes from immunoSEQ multiplex PCR, and its TCRdb copy is limited to in-frame clones, with some not included. The sample holds about 70,000 clones, 81% seen once. The rearrangement joins TRBV6-6 to TRBJ2-2; 10 nucleotides match TRBD2. What was sequenced was peripheral blood. The receptor comes from a woman in her 70s with acute or convalescent COVID-19. CDR3 in DNA: TGTGCCAGCAGTTATAAGCGGGGGGGCACCGGGGAGCTGTTTTTT. The encoded protein is CASSYKRGGTGELFF.